This T cell receptor (beta chain) is from a study of cytomegalovirus exposure and HLA in healthy donors. The germline V gene has CDR1 SNHLY and CDR2 FYNNEI. The trim removed 2 bases at V and 4 bases at J, leaving 8 bases unmatched. The CDR3 sequence is 15 residues long. General observations from the study: A later analysis reported that several of the most significant clusters appeared to be linked to common viral pathogens, among them Epstein-Barr virus. The investigators catalogued 150 to 200 TCR beta chains as cytomegalovirus-associated. A highly shared variant cluster was judged a likely technical artifact.

PCR involved 60 Vbeta and 13 Jbeta primers. Profiled with immunoSEQ multiplex PCR; TCRdb holds only in-frame clones, not every one. The table lists 90,000 to 100,000 clones, around 9.6% of them singletons. This clone has more than one count but fewer than ten. Its cognate antigen is unknown. This rearrangement joins TRBV2 to TRBJ2-7; 7 nucleotides align to TRBD2. The TCR originated in a man aged 45 to 65 in good health and CMV-seropositive. Source material: PBMCs. The CDR3 reads CASSEKGGSWYEQYF. CDR3 DNA: TGTGCCAGCAGTGAAAAGGGCGGGAGCTGGTACGAGCAGTACTTC.